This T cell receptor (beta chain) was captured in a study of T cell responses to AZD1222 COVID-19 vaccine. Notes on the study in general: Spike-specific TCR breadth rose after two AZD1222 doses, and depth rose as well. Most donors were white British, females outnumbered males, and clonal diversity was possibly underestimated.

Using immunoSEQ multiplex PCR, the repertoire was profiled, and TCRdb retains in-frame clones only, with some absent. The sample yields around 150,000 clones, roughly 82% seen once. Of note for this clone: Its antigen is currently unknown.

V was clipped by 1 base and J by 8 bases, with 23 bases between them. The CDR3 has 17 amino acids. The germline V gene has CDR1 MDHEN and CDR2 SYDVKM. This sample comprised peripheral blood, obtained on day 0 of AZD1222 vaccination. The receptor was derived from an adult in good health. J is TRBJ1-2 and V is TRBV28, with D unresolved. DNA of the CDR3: TGTGCCAGCAGTTTATATAAACCCAGGCCTATGAAATCGGGCTACACCTTC. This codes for CASSLYKPRPMKSGYTF.